This record concerns one TCR beta chain sequence. Its specificity is not known. The sample comes from a study of breast tumors, draining lymph nodes, adjacent tissues. In TCRdb, the multiplex PCR reads were re-called with MiXCR into one record per CDR3 protein. The sample includes under 350,000 distinct CDR3 sequences, around 30% of them seen just once. Broader study findings: Compared with lymph nodes, tumors were less diverse; compared with nontumor tissue, more.

The lymph nodes were axillary draining lymph nodes from breast cancer patients. The TCR originated in a female donor with breast cancer. Some clones in this sample may be carry-over from other donors' samples. The source material was axillary lymph node tissue.

CDR3 sequence (DNA): TGTGCCAGCACGGTGGAGGGTTTTAGCGAAGAGACCCAGTACTTC. Protein product: CASTVEGFSEETQYF. This rearrangement joins TRBV12-3 or TRBV12-4 to TRBJ2-5, with D possibly being TRBD2 (6 bases). The CDR3 loop spans 15 amino acids. With 7 bases removed from V and 3 bases from J, the gap between germline ends came to 18 bases.